The sequence of this T cell receptor beta chain was determined in a study of T-cell reconstitution after alpha-beta-depleted transplantation in children. Notes on the study in general: From newly produced T cells came most of the T-cell counts and diversity one year after transplant. After transplant, at about two months, alpha-beta T cells were reportedly derived from several hundred expanded graft clones. Several patients had high TCRbeta diversity at day 60; it came from surviving recipient T cells and thymic progenitors.

This clonotype came up a few times. No antigen is known for it. The library targeted TCRbeta and was prepared with unique molecular identifiers. One entry per CDR3 protein, called by TCRdb with MiXCR from the PCR reads. Among fewer than 550,000 distinct CDR3 sequences, under 20% were seen once, and the ten largest hold about 32%. This specimen consisted of PBMCs, mostly from graft donor cells, obtained 360 days after TCRalphabeta/CD19-depleted stem cell transplant. The sequence was collected from a boy younger than two who had a stem cell transplant for Wiskott-Aldrich syndrome, so the T cells may come from the graft donor.

CDR3 in DNA: TGTGCCAGCAGCTCTCAAATTACATTGCACGAGCAGTACTTC. Its translation: CASSSQITLHEQYF. This sequence joins TRBV7-7 and TRBJ2-7; D not certain. Looked up from germline, CDR1 is SSHAT and CDR2 is FNYEAQ (reference sequence). The CDR3 spans 14 residues. The V end lost 4 bases, the J end lost 5 bases, and 15 bases lay between the germline ends.